This TCR beta chain derives from a study of cytomegalovirus exposure and HLA in healthy donors. Use of 60 Vbeta and 13 Jbeta primers characterized the PCR. The protocol was immunoSEQ multiplex PCR, while the TCRdb copy is restricted to in-frame clones and leaves out a portion. The table includes 200,000 or so clones, approximately 84% detected once. There are 15 residues in the CDR3. Germline V gene sequence: CDR1 SNHLY, CDR2 FYNNEI. V trimming: 6 bases; J trimming: 3 bases; junction bases outside the gene matches: 5. Sequencing input: PBMCs. This chain links TRBV2 with TRBJ1-5; 10 bases are a match to TRBD1. The clonotype comes from a woman aged 50 to 65 in good health and CMV-seropositive. The CDR3 loop reads CASRGTGETNQPQHF. CDR3 in DNA: TGTGCCAGCAGAGGGACAGGGGAAACCAATCAGCCCCAGCATTTT.